This T cell receptor (beta chain) was sequenced for a study of low-dose radiotherapy and immunotherapy resistance in tumors. Across the whole study: On an every-two-weeks schedule, patients received intravenous nivolumab 240 mg, along with ipilimumab 1 mg/kg every six weeks. Aspirin was administered orally at 300 mg daily for four cycles, commencing on cycle 1 day 1.

There are 15 residues in the CDR3. Trimming stripped 5 bases from V and 3 bases from J, with 13 bases between. The germline V gene has CDR1 LNHDA and CDR2 SQIVND (reference sequence). Primers used for first-strand cDNA, a TRAV- and TRBV-specific set, covered both alpha and beta chains. With a constant-region primer and a V-primer adapter, TCRs were subjected to 20 to 25 PCR cycles of amplification. Via MiXCR, TCRdb re-called the reads, giving one row per CDR3 protein. The table has 8,300 or so distinct CDR3 sequences, roughly 61% seen once. Advanced solid tumors lacking tumor-infiltrating lymphocytes characterized eligible patients.

The receptor was isolated from a human donor with advanced metastatic prostate, ovarian, gallbladder or colorectal cancer (not recorded which). This table probably holds off-target reads from a library built for another chain. V and J are TRBV19 and TRBJ2-2; weak D call: TRBD2 (5 bases). The CDR3 DNA reads as TGTGCCAGTAGTCAGAGGGTAGCCCACACCGGGGAGCTGTTTTTT. Translated: CASSQRVAHTGELFF.